The rows below give T cell receptor beta chains drawn from one sample of a study of radiation and T cells in renal cell carcinoma. Clones were read by immunoSEQ multiplex PCR, and TCRdb kept only the in-frame ones, dropping some. This sample has some 150,000 clones, with about 87% found just once. The sample consisted of blood, taken from a patient whose treatment included radiotherapy and nephrectomy. The receptors were gathered from a woman between 45 and 60 years old with renal cell carcinoma. CDR3s include the opening cysteine and the closing phenylalanine or tryptophan. The D gene is left open where the match is weak.

d_gene	v_gene	j_gene	CDR3nt	CDR3aa
-	TRBV2	TRBJ1-6	TGTGCCAGCAGTGACAGTGGAGGGGCGTCTATTTCACCCCTCCACTTT	CASSDSGGASISPLHF
-	TRBV25-1	TRBJ1-1	TGTGCCAGCGGGGGGTCCAGGACTGAAGCTTTCTTT	CASGGSRTEAFF
-	TRBV6-1	TRBJ2-5	TGTGCCAGCAGTGAAGAGTTTTTCGGGCTGCGAGAGACCCAGTACTTC	CASSEEFFGLRETQYF
-	TRBV5-4	TRBJ1-2	TGTGCCAGCAGCTTTGCCGGACGGGTAACAGGGAGCTATGGCTACACCTTC	CASSFAGRVTGSYGYTF
TRBD1	TRBV7-9	TRBJ2-3	TGTGCCAGCAGCCGTCCCGGGACAGGGCCCACAGATACGCAGTATTTT	CASSRPGTGPTDTQYF
-	TRBV7-2	TRBJ1-1	TGTGCCAGCAGCTTAAGGTTGGGTGGGACTGAAGCTTTCTTT	CASSLRLGGTEAFF
TRBD1	TRBV7-7	TRBJ2-1	TGTGCTAGCAGCGCCGGGACAGCCTACAATGAGCAGTTCTTC	CASSAGTAYNEQFF
TRBD1	TRBV19	TRBJ2-2	TGTGCCAGTAGTAGGACCGGGACAGGGTTGGTCGGCGGGGAGCTGTTTTTT	CASSRTGTGLVGGELFF
-	TRBV5-1	TRBJ1-2	TGCGCCAGCAGCTTGGACGGCCTTAGGGATGGCTACACCTTC	CASSLDGLRDGYTF
TRBD2	TRBV7-2	TRBJ2-7	TGTGCCAGCAGCGGGAGCGGGGTCTCCTACGAGCAGTACTTC	CASSGSGVSYEQYF
-	TRBV2	TRBJ2-7	TGTGCCAGCAGTGCGACGGCGGGTCTCGACGAGCAGTACTTC	CASSATAGLDEQYF
-	TRBV10-2	TRBJ1-5	TGCGCCAGCAGTGATGGGGATCAGCCCCAGCATTTT	CASSDGDQPQHF
-	TRBV10-2	TRBJ1-1	TGCGCCAGCAGTGAGGGGGGGGGCGCAAGGTCTTCCGCTTTCTTT	CASSEGGGARSSAFF